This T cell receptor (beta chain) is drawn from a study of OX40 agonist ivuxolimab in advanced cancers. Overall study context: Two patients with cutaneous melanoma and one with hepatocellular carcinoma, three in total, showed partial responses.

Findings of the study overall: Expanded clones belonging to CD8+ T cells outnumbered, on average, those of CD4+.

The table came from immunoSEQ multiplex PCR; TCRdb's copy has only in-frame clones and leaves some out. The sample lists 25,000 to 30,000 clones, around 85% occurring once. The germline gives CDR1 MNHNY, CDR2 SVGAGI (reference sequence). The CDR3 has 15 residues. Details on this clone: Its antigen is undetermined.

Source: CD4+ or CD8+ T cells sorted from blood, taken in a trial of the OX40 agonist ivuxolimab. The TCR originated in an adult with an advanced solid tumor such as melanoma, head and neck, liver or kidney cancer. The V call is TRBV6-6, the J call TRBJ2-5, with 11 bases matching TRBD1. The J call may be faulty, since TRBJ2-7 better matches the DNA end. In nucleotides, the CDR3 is TGTGCCAGCAGTTACGGGACAGGGGGTTCCTACGAGCAGTACTTC. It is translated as CASSYGTGGSYEQYF.